The rows below give T cell receptor beta chains drawn from one sample of a study of CD8 T cells in ankylosing spondylitis. TCRdb used MiXCR to reprocess the 5' RACE reads, holding one entry per CDR3 protein. This table has about 360,000 distinct CDR3 sequences, roughly 20% appearing once. The sample was blood, either unsorted or a sorted T cell fraction (not recorded which). The origin of the receptors is a male donor with ankylosing spondylitis or in good health (not recorded which). Both conserved end residues are part of each CDR3. D genes are given only for firm matches. Clone size, where shown, is once, few, many, or a class for clones that have expanded.

v_call	clone_size	d_call	j_call	cdr3_aa	cdr3_nt
TRBV30	few	-	TRBJ2-3	CAWSVGPGEVTDTQYF	TGTGCCTGGAGTGTAGGGCCAGGGGAAGTTACAGATACGCAGTATTTT
TRBV11-3	-	TRBD1	TRBJ2-1	CASSFGTGDINEQFF	TGTGCCAGCAGCTTCGGGACAGGGGACATCAATGAGCAGTTCTTC
TRBV4-1	few	TRBD1	TRBJ2-1	CASSQDQGQFNEQFF	TGCGCCAGCAGCCAAGATCAGGGACAGTTCAATGAGCAGTTCTTC
TRBV9	-	-	TRBJ2-2	CASSVNRPTGPTGELFF	TGTGCCAGCAGCGTAAATCGGCCTACCGGCCCCACCGGGGAGCTGTTTTTT
TRBV11-2	-	TRBD2	TRBJ2-5	CASRQSGEETQYF	TGTGCCAGCAGACAAAGCGGGGAGGAGACCCAGTACTTC
TRBV2	few	-	TRBJ2-1	CATPAGRRFSEQFF	TGTGCCACCCCGGCGGGCCGGCGGTTTAGTGAGCAGTTCTTC
TRBV6-5	-	TRBD1	TRBJ2-5	CASSYSTTGEETQYF	TGTGCCAGCAGTTACTCAACGACAGGGGAAGAGACCCAGTACTTC
TRBV12-3/TRBV12-4	few	-	TRBJ2-1	CASSSPDTYNEQFF	TGTGCCAGCAGTTCCCCAGATACGTACAATGAGCAGTTCTTC
TRBV6-6	-	-	TRBJ2-2	CATWELEGGELFF	TGTGCCACCTGGGAGTTGGAAGGCGGGGAGCTGTTTTTT
TRBV2	-	-	TRBJ2-7	CARQDPAADPGEEQYF	TGTGCCAGACAGGACCCAGCAGCGGACCCCGGAGAGGAGCAGTACTTC
TRBV4-1	few	-	TRBJ2-7	CASSLGGGQGYLSLHYEQYF	TGCGCCAGCAGCCTCGGAGGGGGGCAGGGGTATCTATCCCTCCACTACGAGCAGTACTTC
TRBV29-1	many	TRBD1	TRBJ2-7	CSVLGQASSYEQYF	TGCAGCGTCCTGGGACAGGCTAGCTCCTACGAGCAGTACTTC
TRBV4-2	-	TRBD1	TRBJ2-7	CASSTTGNEQYF	TGTGCCAGCAGCACGACAGGGAACGAGCAGTACTTC
TRBV4-1	-	-	TRBJ2-1	CASSQVLFGGEQFF	TGCGCCAGCAGCCAAGTTCTGTTCGGGGGTGAGCAGTTCTTC
TRBV6-1	few	TRBD1	TRBJ1-4	CASSVRTGGGEKLFF	TGTGCCAGCAGTGTTCGGACAGGGGGTGGTGAAAAACTGTTTTTT
TRBV6-1	-	-	TRBJ2-2	CASIQGSAGSGELFF	TGTGCCAGCATTCAAGGGTCGGCGGGGTCCGGGGAGCTGTTTTTT
TRBV20-1	few	-	TRBJ1-2	CSARGPRNYGYTF	TGCAGTGCTAGAGGCCCCAGGAACTATGGCTACACCTTC
TRBV7-8	few	TRBD2	TRBJ2-3	CASSSKTSGLTDTQYF	TGTGCCAGCAGCTCCAAGACTAGCGGGTTAACAGATACGCAGTATTTT
TRBV3-1	-	TRBD1	TRBJ2-5	CASSQADGTGILETQYF	TGTGCCAGCAGCCAAGCTGATGGGACAGGGATCTTGGAGACCCAGTACTTC
TRBV7-3	-	-	TRBJ2-7	CASSLGVKGFYEQYF	TGTGCCAGCAGCTTAGGGGTCAAGGGATTCTACGAGCAGTACTTC
TRBV11-2	-	TRBD1	TRBJ1-3	CASREPHDRDSGNTIYF	TGTGCCAGCAGGGAGCCCCACGACAGGGACTCTGGAAACACCATATATTTT
TRBV10-2	-	-	TRBJ2-1	CASSEAPHEQFF	TGCGCCAGCAGTGAGGCCCCCCATGAGCAGTTCTTC
TRBV6-1	-	TRBD1	TRBJ1-1	CASRRTGLTEAFF	TGTGCCAGCAGGAGGACAGGACTCACTGAAGCTTTCTTT
TRBV5-5	-	TRBD1	TRBJ2-1	CASSWAQGYNEQFF	TGTGCCAGCAGCTGGGCACAGGGGTACAATGAGCAGTTCTTC
TRBV18	-	-	TRBJ2-1	CASSPLGGDDNEQFF	TGTGCCAGCTCACCCCTGGGGGGCGACGACAATGAGCAGTTCTTC
TRBV11-2	-	-	TRBJ2-5	CASSFWLQTQETQYF	TGTGCCAGCAGCTTTTGGCTGCAGACCCAAGAGACCCAGTACTTC
TRBV6-5	few	-	TRBJ2-1	CSSEGLRNEQFF	TGTTCCTCCGAAGGGTTGCGCAATGAGCAGTTCTTC
TRBV12-3/TRBV12-4	few	TRBD1	TRBJ2-2	CASTRTGGEWPGELFF	TGTGCCAGCACCAGGACAGGGGGCGAGTGGCCCGGGGAGCTGTTTTTT
TRBV30	-	TRBD1	TRBJ2-3	CAWSPGQVTDTQYF	TGTGCCTGGAGCCCGGGACAGGTCACAGATACGCAGTATTTT
TRBV10-3	once	TRBD1	TRBJ2-5	CAISAVTGTLQETQYF	TGTGCCATCAGTGCCGTGACAGGGACCCTACAAGAGACCCAGTACTTC
TRBV28	few	TRBD2	TRBJ2-7	CASSSRTSGGPSYEQYF	TGTGCCAGCAGTTCTCGGACTAGCGGGGGACCCTCCTACGAGCAGTACTTC
TRBV20-1	many	-	TRBJ2-2	CSARDPLQGHTGELFF	TGCAGTGCTAGAGATCCGCTACAGGGACACACCGGGGAGCTGTTTTTT
TRBV2	-	-	TRBJ2-7	CASSEFEGPYEQYF	TGTGCCAGCAGTGAATTTGAGGGCCCCTACGAGCAGTACTTC
TRBV6-5	-	-	TRBJ1-2	CASSTSGGYGYTF	-
TRBV15	few	-	TRBJ2-5	CATSPKVGSETQYF	TGTGCCACCAGCCCCAAGGTGGGGTCAGAGACCCAGTACTTC
TRBV7-9	few	TRBD1	TRBJ2-1	CASSLGTGYDEQFF	TGTGCCAGCAGCTTAGGGACAGGTTACGATGAGCAGTTCTTC
TRBV9	-	-	TRBJ2-7	CASSEGEGGYEQYF	TGTGCCAGCAGCGAAGGCGAGGGGGGCTACGAGCAGTACTTC
TRBV10-3	-	-	TRBJ2-7	CAISEFAGREQYF	TGTGCCATCAGTGAGTTCGCAGGGCGGGAGCAGTACTTC
TRBV7-9	many	TRBD1	TRBJ2-7	CASSSTGTGPYEQYF	TGTGCCAGCAGCTCTACCGGGACAGGGCCTTACGAGCAGTACTTC
TRBV30	few	-	TRBJ2-1	CAWSHSRQYNEQFF	TGTGCCTGGAGCCATTCCAGACAATACAATGAGCAGTTCTTC
TRBV30	few	-	TRBJ2-2	CAWMPGDTGELFF	TGTGCCTGGATGCCAGGGGACACCGGGGAGCTGTTTTTT
TRBV7-9	-	-	TRBJ2-1	CASSPRRGNEQFF	TGTGCCAGCAGCCCGAGAAGGGGCAATGAGCAGTTCTTC
TRBV21-1	-	-	TRBJ2-3	CASSNRGPLVPDTQYF	TGTGCCAGCAGCAACAGGGGGCCATTAGTCCCAGATACGCAGTATTTT
TRBV7-9	many	TRBD1	TRBJ2-1	CASSLAGTAYNEQFF	TGTGCCAGCAGCTTAGCTGGGACAGCCTACAATGAGCAGTTCTTC
TRBV5-1	few	TRBD1	TRBJ2-1	CASTGTANPLNNEQFF	TGCGCCAGCACTGGGACAGCGAACCCATTAAACAATGAGCAGTTCTTC
TRBV12-3/TRBV12-4	few	-	TRBJ2-1	CASSSLGVDSYNEQFF	TGTGCCAGCAGTTCCTTGGGGGTCGACTCCTACAATGAGCAGTTCTTC
TRBV6-1	-	TRBD2	TRBJ2-5	CASSQVGLAGQETQYF	TGTGCCAGCAGTCAAGTTGGACTAGCGGGACAAGAGACCCAGTACTTC
TRBV6-1	few	-	TRBJ2-3	CASSDPNRVTDTQYF	TGTGCCAGCAGTGACCCTAACAGGGTAACAGATACGCAGTATTTT
TRBV12-3/TRBV12-4	few	-	TRBJ2-7	CASSLGTALSYEQYF	TGTGCCAGCAGTTTAGGGACAGCGCTCTCCTACGAGCAGTACTTC
TRBV18	-	-	TRBJ2-3	CASSPRDRDTDTQYF	TGTGCCAGCTCACCCCGGGACCGTGACACAGATACGCAGTATTTT
TRBV10-3	few	-	TRBJ2-1	CAISESGGGGRHEQFF	TGTGCCATCAGTGAGTCCGGGGGCGGCGGTAGGCATGAGCAGTTCTTC
TRBV5-1	few	-	TRBJ2-7	CASSLGEMPSYEQYF	TGCGCCAGCAGCTTGGGGGAGATGCCCTCCTACGAGCAGTACTTC
TRBV6-5	-	TRBD1	TRBJ2-2	CASSYSAGGSGELFF	TGTGCCAGCAGTTACAGTGCAGGGGGCTCCGGGGAGCTGTTTTTT
TRBV9	-	-	TRBJ1-3	CASSVGQGISGNTIYF	TGTGCCAGCAGCGTAGGGCAGGGTATCTCTGGAAACACCATATATTTT
TRBV12-3/TRBV12-4	few	-	TRBJ1-1	CASELGNTEAFF	TGTGCCAGCGAGTTGGGGAACACTGAAGCTTTCTTT
TRBV5-1	few	-	TRBJ2-2	CASSLGAELFF	TGCGCCAGCAGCTTGGGCGCGGAGCTGTTTTTT
TRBV20-1	few	-	TRBJ2-7	CSARARAYYEQYF	TGCAGTGCTCGAGCCAGGGCATACTACGAGCAGTACTTC
TRBV4-2	-	-	TRBJ2-7	CASRGGGAGEYEQYF	TGTGCCAGCAGGGGAGGGGGCGCGGGGGAATACGAGCAGTACTTC
TRBV7-6	few	-	TRBJ1-2	CASSLEMSGSRYGYTF	TGTGCCAGCAGCTTAGAGATGTCAGGGAGTCGCTATGGCTACACCTTC